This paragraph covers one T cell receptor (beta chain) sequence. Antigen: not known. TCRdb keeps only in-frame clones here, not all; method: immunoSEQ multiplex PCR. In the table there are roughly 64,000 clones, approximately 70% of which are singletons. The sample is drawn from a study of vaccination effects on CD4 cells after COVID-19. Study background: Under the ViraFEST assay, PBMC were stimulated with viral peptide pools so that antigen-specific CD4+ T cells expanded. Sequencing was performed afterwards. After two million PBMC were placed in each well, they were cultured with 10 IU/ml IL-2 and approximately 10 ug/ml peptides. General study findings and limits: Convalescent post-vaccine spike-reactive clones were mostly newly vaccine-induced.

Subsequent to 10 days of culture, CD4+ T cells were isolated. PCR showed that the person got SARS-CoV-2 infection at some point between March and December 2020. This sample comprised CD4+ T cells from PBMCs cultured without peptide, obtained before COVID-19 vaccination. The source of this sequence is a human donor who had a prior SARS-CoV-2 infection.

The CDR3 coding sequence is TGTGCCAGCAGTTTCCGGGGCCACTATGGCTACACCTTC. Protein: CASSFRGHYGYTF. This chain joins TRBV12-3 or TRBV12-4 and TRBJ1-2, with D possibly being TRBD1 (5 bases). The length of the CDR3 is 13 residues. Between the trimmed V and J ends, which lost 3 bases and 3 bases, there was a span of 8 bases.